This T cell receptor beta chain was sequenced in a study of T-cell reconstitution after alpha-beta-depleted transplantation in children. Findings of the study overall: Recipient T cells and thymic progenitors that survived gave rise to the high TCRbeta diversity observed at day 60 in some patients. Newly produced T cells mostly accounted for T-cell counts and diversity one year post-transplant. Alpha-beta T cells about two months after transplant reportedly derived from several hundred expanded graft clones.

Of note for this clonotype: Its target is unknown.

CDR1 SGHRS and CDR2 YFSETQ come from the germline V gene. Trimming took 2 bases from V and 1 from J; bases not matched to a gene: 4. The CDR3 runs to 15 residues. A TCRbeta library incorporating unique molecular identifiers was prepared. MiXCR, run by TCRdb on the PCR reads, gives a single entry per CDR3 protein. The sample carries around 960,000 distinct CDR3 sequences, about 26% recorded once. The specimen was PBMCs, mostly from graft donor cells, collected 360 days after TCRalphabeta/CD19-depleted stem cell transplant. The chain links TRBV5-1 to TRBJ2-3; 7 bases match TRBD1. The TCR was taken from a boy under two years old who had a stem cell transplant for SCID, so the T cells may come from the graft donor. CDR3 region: CASSFKGAGTDTQYF. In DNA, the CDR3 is TGCGCCAGCAGCTTCAAGGGGGCAGGCACAGATACGCAGTATTTT.